Below are 32 T cell receptor beta chains sequenced from a single sample in a study of T cell changes during pregnancy in multiple sclerosis. Sequenced by immunoSEQ multiplex PCR; TCRdb stores in-frame clones only, minus some. The sample records under 30,000 clones, 70% to 90% being singletons. This material consisted of CD8+ T cells from peripheral blood mononuclear cells, taken after pregnancy. Every receptor here comes from a female donor with multiple sclerosis, enrolled in a pregnancy study.

The chain employs TRBV12-5 and TRBJ2-7; 7 positions match TRBD2. Trimming took 2 bases from V and 4 from J; bases not matched to a gene: 8. In germline, CDR1 is LGHNT, CDR2 FRNRAP. The CDR3 extends over 15 amino acids. CDR3 coding DNA: TGTGCTAGTGGTTTGTTCGAACTAGCGCATTACGAGCAGTACTTC. This sequence encodes CASGLFELAHYEQYF.

CDR3 amino acids: CASSLHGRVTGELFF. The CDR3 DNA is TGTGCCAGCAGCTTACACGGGAGGGTCACCGGGGAGCTGTTTTTT. The chain is built from TRBV13 and TRBJ2-2; 8 bases match TRBD2. The germline gives CDR1 PRHDT, CDR2 FYEKMQ (reference sequence). V shed 2 bases and J 4 bases; nucleotides not matched to a gene: 3. The CDR3 has 15 residues.

In the case of this clone: The junction differs from germline at one of its ends, possibly a read error. The CDR3 region has the DNA TGTGGCAGCAGTCCACCTCCGGGACAGAAAGCCTACGAGCAGTACTTC. Protein product: CGSSPPPGQKAYEQYF. The chain is built from TRBV28 and TRBJ2-7; 7 bases align to TRBD1. CDR1 is MDHEN, CDR2 SYDVKM, per germline. CDR3 length: 16 amino acids.

This clone has only a few counts. The chain uses TRBV7-8 and TRBJ1-5; no definite D call. CDR1 and CDR2 from the germline V gene are SGHVS and FQNEAQ. V was trimmed by 1 base and J by 9 bases, leaving 19 bases between them. The CDR3 runs 16 residues. CDR3 bases: TGTGCCAGCAGCTTAGGATCAGGCATATCTCTTGGGCCCCAGCATTTT. Translated: CASSLGSGISLGPQHF.

The J gene is TRBJ1-1, the V gene TRBV18, with D possibly TRBD1 on 6 matching bases. Germline V gene lookup returns CDR1 KGHSH and CDR2 LQKENI. This CDR3 is 17 amino acids long. Trimming stripped 0 bases from V and 4 bases from J, with 18 bases between. CDR3 nucleotides: TGTGCCAGCTCACCACCGGGTCGAGGATTGGGGGCCACTGAAGCTTTCTTT. Translated: CASSPPGRGLGATEAFF.

The chain uses TRBV6-1 and TRBJ1-1, with D tentatively TRBD1 (5 bases). The CDR3 totals 14 residues. V dropped 2 bases and J dropped 8 bases, with 15 bases sitting between them. The germline V gene encodes CDR1 MNHNS and CDR2 SASEGT. CDR3 sequence (DNA): TGTGCCAGCAGTGAATCCCAGGCCAGGGTAGAAGCTTTCTTT. Its translation is CASSESQARVEAFF.

This rearrangement joins TRBV4-1 to TRBJ1-5; no definite D call. CDR3 length: 13 residues. CDR1 and CDR2 (germline): MGHRA, YSYEKL. The ends were cut back, 3 bases at V and 3 bases at J, with 6 bases in the middle. In DNA, the CDR3 is TGCGCCAGCAGCCAGAACTTCAATCAGCCCCAGCATTTT. Translated, it gives CASSQNFNQPQHF.

This chain's CDR3 is CASSIPWGAGNTIYF. As DNA, the CDR3 is TGTGCCAGTAGTATACCTTGGGGAGCTGGAAACACCATATATTTT. The V gene is TRBV19, the J gene TRBJ1-3; D is unresolved. The V gene lost 2 bases and the J gene lost 2 bases, with 10 bases spanning the gap. CDR1 and CDR2 from the germline V gene are LNHDA and SQIVND (reference sequence). The CDR3 extends over 15 amino acids. Looking up the rest from reference TRBV19 and TRBJ1-3 gives the full variable domain: DGGITQSPKYLFRKEGQNVTLSCEQNLNHDAMYWYRQDPGQGLRLIYYSQIVNDFQKGDIAEGYSVSREKKESFPLTVTSAQKNPTAFYLCASSIPWGAGNTIYFGEGSWLTVV.

This clone was seen more than once but under ten times. This rearrangement joins TRBV7-9 to TRBJ1-5; D uncertain. The V gene's germline CDR1 is SEHNR and CDR2 FQNEAQ (reference sequence). V lost 5 bases and J 1 base, leaving 6 bases between the germline ends. The CDR3 spans 13 residues. The CDR3 nucleotides read TGTGCCAGCAGCCTACAGAGCAATCAGCCCCAGCATTTT. As protein: CASSLQSNQPQHF.

V is TRBV14 and J is TRBJ2-7, with D perhaps matching TRBD2 (6 bases). The CDR3 has 14 amino acids. CDR1 and CDR2 from the germline V gene are SGHDN and FVKESK. Trimming pared 3 bases from V and 4 bases from J, leaving 13 bases between. CDR3 residues: CASSHDRDSYEQYF. As DNA, the CDR3 is TGTGCCAGCAGCCACGACCGGGACTCTTACGAGCAGTACTTC.

The V call is TRBV4-3, the J call TRBJ2-3; 8 bases line up with TRBD2. Germline V gene sequence: CDR1 LGHNA, CDR2 YSLEER. V lost 0 bases, J lost 5 bases, and 10 bases stayed unmatched. The length of the CDR3 is 17 residues. CDR3 amino acids: CASSQDRIGGAGDTQYF. The CDR3 region has the DNA TGCGCCAGCAGCCAAGATAGAATCGGGGGGGCGGGAGATACGCAGTATTTT.

V and J are TRBV4-2 and TRBJ1-2; D perhaps matches TRBD1 (6 bases). Germline V gives CDR1 LGHNA, CDR2 YNFKEQ. The CDR3 runs to 18 residues. Trimming stripped 1 base from V and 2 bases from J, with 20 bases between. Written as DNA, the CDR3 is TGTGCCAGCAGCCAAGTCGGGGACACACATTTGGCAAACTATGGCTACACCTTC. Its translation: CASSQVGDTHLANYGYTF.

The V gene is TRBV4-2, the J gene TRBJ2-3; 7 bases fit TRBD2. V trimming: 1 base; J trimming: 5 bases; junction bases outside the gene matches: 6. This CDR3 has 15 residues. Germline V gene lookup returns CDR1 LGHNA and CDR2 YNFKEQ. Here the CDR3 DNA reads TGTGCCAGCAGCCAAGCCCTAGCGGAGGTAGATACGCAGTATTTT. Translated: CASSQALAEVDTQYF.

This chain joins TRBV19 and TRBJ2-7, with 7 bases that match TRBD1. The V gene end was trimmed by 5 bases and the J gene end by 3 bases; junction bases not matched to a gene: 4. Per germline, CDR1 LNHDA and CDR2 SQIVND (reference sequence). This CDR3 contains 13 residues. CDR3 sequence (DNA): TGTGCCAGTAGTGGGGACAGCAACTACGAGCAGTACTTC. Its translation: CASSGDSNYEQYF.

J is TRBJ2-1 and V is TRBV19, with 7 bases aligning to TRBD1. There are 15 residues in the CDR3. J lost 2 bases, V lost 3 bases, and 4 bases had no gene match. Germline-derived CDR1 and CDR2 are LNHDA and SQIVND (reference sequence). In nucleotides, the CDR3 is TGTGCCAGTAGTATTTCCGGGACAGCCTACAATGAGCAGTTCTTC. Translated: CASSISGTAYNEQFF.

CDR3 region: CASSQEHHTEAFF. In DNA form, the CDR3 reads TGCGCCAGCAGCCAAGAACACCACACTGAAGCTTTCTTT. This chain links TRBV4-3 with TRBJ1-1; the D is unclear. Trimming removed 0 bases at V and 3 bases at J, with 5 bases between. The germline V gene encodes CDR1 LGHNA and CDR2 YSLEER. This CDR3 has 13 residues.

The chain couples TRBV19 to TRBJ2-7; TRBD2 matches 9 bases. The CDR3 has 15 residues. Germline lookup yields CDR1 LNHDA and CDR2 SQIVND (reference sequence). V shed 2 bases, J shed 2 bases, and the junction held 4 bases outside the gene matches. In DNA, the CDR3 is TGTGCCAGTAGTATACTCGGCGGGAGGGCCTACGAGCAGTACTTC. Protein sequence: CASSILGGRAYEQYF.

This rearrangement joins TRBV4-3 to TRBJ2-7, with D possibly matching TRBD1 (5 bases). The germline V gene encodes CDR1 LGHNA and CDR2 YSLEER. This CDR3 is built from 16 residues. V dropped 1 base and J dropped 0 bases, with 13 bases sitting between them. CDR3 protein: CASSQVVTDSSYEQYF. CDR3 DNA sequence: TGCGCCAGCAGCCAAGTGGTGACAGATAGCTCCTACGAGCAGTACTTC.

The rearrangement links TRBV11-2 to TRBJ2-3; D might be TRBD1 (6 bases). V lost 1 base and J lost 3, with 8 bases in between. The length of the CDR3 is 14 residues. Germline assignment: CDR1 SGHAT and CDR2 FQNNGV. The CDR3 here is CASSLGRGTDTQYF. In DNA form, the CDR3 reads TGTGCCAGCAGCTTAGGCAGGGGAACAGATACGCAGTATTTT.

The chain has TRBV7-9 and TRBJ2-1; 7 bases are a match to TRBD2. V gave up 7 bases and J gave up 5 bases; unmatched junction bases: 5. Per germline, CDR1 SEHNR and CDR2 FQNEAQ (reference sequence). The CDR3 totals 13 residues. The CDR3 DNA sequence: TGTGCCAGCACCCGCCGGGGGGACAATGAGCAGTTCTTC. Its protein is CASTRRGDNEQFF.

This chain joins TRBV27 and TRBJ2-1; 13 bases fit TRBD2. The CDR3 consists of 15 residues. Trimming at V came to 8 bases and at J to 5 bases, leaving 6 bases not matched to a gene. Per the germline V gene, CDR1 is MNHEY and CDR2 is SMNVEV (reference sequence). DNA of the CDR3: TGTGCCAGCGGAACCGGGACTAGCGGGAACAATGAGCAGTTCTTC. Translation gives CASGTGTSGNNEQFF.

The chain employs TRBV27 and TRBJ2-3; tentatively, D is TRBD1 (6 bases). V dropped 5 bases and J dropped 9 bases, with 12 bases sitting between them. Germline CDR1 reads MNHEY; CDR2 reads SMNVEV (reference sequence). The CDR3 extends over 12 amino acids. The CDR3 loop is CASSPPTGTQYF. DNA of the CDR3: TGTGCCAGCAGTCCTCCCACAGGGACGCAGTATTTT.

This clone has just one count. The chain combines TRBV6-5 with TRBJ1-2; D is unresolved. Germline CDR1 is MNHEY and CDR2 is SVGAGI. V was clipped by 2 bases and J by 2 bases, with 12 bases between them. The CDR3 contains 15 residues. Here the CDR3 reads CASSYAHQLNYGYTF. The CDR3 DNA is TGTGCCAGCAGTTACGCCCACCAGTTAAACTATGGCTACACCTTC.

The V gene is TRBV29-1, the J gene TRBJ2-7; D is ambiguous. V was trimmed by 1 base and J by 3 bases, leaving 13 bases between them. The CDR3 contains 14 residues. CDR1 and CDR2 (germline): SQVTM, ANQGSEA. The CDR3 bases are TGCAGCGTTGAAGTTGTAATCTCGGTCTACGAGCAGTACTTC. Translating it yields CSVEVVISVYEQYF.

This chain links TRBV6-4 with TRBJ2-1, with TRBD2 matching over 10 bases. Germline V CDR1 and CDR2: MRHNA, SNTAGT. V lost 0 bases to trimming and J lost 4 bases; unmatched junction nucleotides: 0. There are 15 residues in the CDR3. The CDR3 sequence is CASSDSAGGYNEQFF. Here the CDR3 DNA reads TGTGCCAGCAGTGACTCAGCGGGAGGGTACAATGAGCAGTTCTTC.

This clone is judged large. The chain carries TRBV29-1 and TRBJ2-2; 9 bases match TRBD1. This CDR3 has 14 residues. Trimming removed 5 bases from V and 3 bases from J; junction bases left unmatched: 4. From germline, CDR1 is SQVTM and CDR2 ANQGSEA. This CDR3 reads CSVRTGVDTGELFF. CDR3 nucleotide sequence: TGCAGCGTTCGGACAGGGGTCGACACCGGGGAGCTGTTTTTT.

The V gene is TRBV11-2, the J gene TRBJ2-7; 11 bases fit TRBD2. Germline loops: CDR1 SGHAT, CDR2 FQNNGV. The CDR3 is made up of 14 amino acids. V lost 6 bases to trimming and J lost 3 bases; unmatched junction nucleotides: 4. The CDR3 coding sequence is TGTGCCAGCAGTTTTGGACTAGCGGGCTACGAGCAGTACTTC. It is translated as CASSFGLAGYEQYF. Full variable domain (missing parts from reference TRBV11-2 and TRBJ2-7): EAGVAQSPRYKIIEKRQSVAFWCNPISGHATLYWYQQILGQGPKLLIQFQNNGVVDDSQLPKDRFSAERLKGVDSTLKIQPAKLEDSAVYLCASSFGLAGYEQYFGPGTRLTVT.

The chain joins TRBV16 to TRBJ1-1, with D perhaps TRBD1 (5 bases). This CDR3 is built from 14 residues. Germline V lookup: CDR1 KGHSY, CDR2 FQNENV. Trimming pared 4 bases from V and 1 base from J, leaving 10 bases between. CDR3 loop: CASSLQQGNTEAFF. In DNA, the CDR3 is TGTGCCAGCAGCCTCCAGCAGGGGAACACTGAAGCTTTCTTT.

This sequence joins TRBV18 and TRBJ2-1, with 7 bases aligning to TRBD1. Germline CDR1 KGHSH, CDR2 LQKENI. The CDR3 sequence is 13 residues long. Trimming took 3 bases from V and 10 from J; bases not matched to a gene: 6. The CDR3: CASSPYGDREQFF. The CDR3, as DNA: TGTGCCAGCTCACCCTACGGGGACAGAGAGCAGTTCTTC.

This clone was observed a single time. The chain recombines TRBV25-1 with TRBJ1-2, with D maybe TRBD1 (5 bases). Per germline, CDR1 MGHDK and CDR2 SYGVNS. The CDR3 loop spans 14 amino acids. Between the trimmed V and J ends, which lost 1 base and 6 bases, there was a span of 12 bases. CDR3 nucleotide sequence: TGTGCCAGCAGTGAATTGGGGGGTAGGGATGGCTACACCTTC. Translating it yields CASSELGGRDGYTF.

This chain links TRBV2 with TRBJ1-3; D gene unclear. The CDR3 sequence is 16 residues long. V lost 6 bases to trimming and J lost 0 bases, with 15 bases between them. Looked up from germline, CDR1 is SNHLY and CDR2 is FYNNEI. CDR3 sequence: CASRGATTNSGNTIYF. In nucleotides, the CDR3 is TGTGCCAGCAGGGGCGCCACGACGAACTCTGGAAACACCATATATTTT.

The sample holds one count of this clone. V usage is TRBV27 and J usage is TRBJ1-1; D may be TRBD1 (5 bases). CDR3 length: 13 residues. CDR1 and CDR2 (germline): MNHEY, SMNVEV (reference sequence). V lost 3 bases, J lost 5 bases, and 10 bases lay in between. The CDR3 nucleotides read TGTGCCAGCAGTTTGAGCGGGGGGACTGAAGCTTTCTTT. This translates into CASSLSGGTEAFF.